The T cell receptor beta chain described here comes from a study of blood T cell repertoires in COVID-19. Study summary: Acute-phase and convalescent COVID-19 samples originated in the United States, Italy and Spain. Sample material is recorded as cDNA or gDNA derived from T cells, B-cell-depleted T cells, or PBMCs.

Clones were read by immunoSEQ multiplex PCR, and TCRdb kept only the in-frame ones, dropping some. The data hold hundreds of thousands of clones, with roughly 90% observed a single time. Germline V gene data show CDR1 as SGHRS and CDR2 as YFSETQ. CDR3 length equals 14 residues. Trimming took 3 bases from V and 4 from J; bases not matched to a gene: 4. Categorization into cohorts depended on clinical history that participants reported. This sequence was found in a woman aged 25-40 years who had recovered from COVID-19. The chain couples TRBV5-1 to TRBJ2-3; the match to TRBD1 covers 8 bases. What was sequenced was PBMCs or T cells enriched from blood (not recorded which). As DNA, the CDR3 is TGCGCCAGCAGCTGGAAACAGGGGGCAGATACGCAGTATTTT. Translating gives CASSWKQGADTQYF.